This section outlines one T cell receptor (beta chain) sequence together with its context. Its antigen remains unidentified. This CDR3 comprises 14 residues. Looked up from germline, CDR1 is SGHTA and CDR2 is FQGNSA. V was clipped by 4 bases and J by 5 bases, with 14 bases between them. These data originate in a study of shared clonotypes between healthy human individuals. Study conclusions and caveats: It was expected that sequencing depth would affect clonotype sharing among donors.

Source study methods: Filtering differed for immunoSEQ, which gave only junction sequences without quality scores. Method: immunoSEQ multiplex PCR; TCRdb's copy keeps in-frame clones and lacks some. D and trimming come from the DNA, and the V and J calls and clone size come from that table. This sample yields roughly 500,000 clones, of which around 79% are seen a single time; less than 15% belongs to the top ten. The unsorted samples took about 90 million PBMCs to get genomic DNA. The receptor was isolated from a woman in her thirties or forties in good health. Some clones in this sample may be carry-over from other donors' samples. The rearrangement joins TRBV7-2 to TRBJ2-5; D is possibly TRBD2 (5 bases). The sample comprised PBMCs. CDR3 amino acids: CASSSGLMGETQYF. The DNA of the CDR3 is TGTGCCAGCAGCTCTGGACTGATGGGGGAGACCCAGTACTTC.